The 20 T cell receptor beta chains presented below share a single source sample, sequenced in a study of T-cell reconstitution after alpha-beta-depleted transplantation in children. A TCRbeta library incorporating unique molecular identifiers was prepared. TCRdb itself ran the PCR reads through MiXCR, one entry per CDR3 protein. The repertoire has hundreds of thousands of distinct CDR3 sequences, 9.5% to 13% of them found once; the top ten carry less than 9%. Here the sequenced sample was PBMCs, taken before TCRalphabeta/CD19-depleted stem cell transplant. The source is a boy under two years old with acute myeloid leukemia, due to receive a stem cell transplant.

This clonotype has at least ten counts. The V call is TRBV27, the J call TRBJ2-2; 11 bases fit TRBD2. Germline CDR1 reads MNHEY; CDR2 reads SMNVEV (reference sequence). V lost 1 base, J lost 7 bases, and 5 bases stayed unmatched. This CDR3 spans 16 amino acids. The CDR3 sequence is CASSLLTSGVVGELFF. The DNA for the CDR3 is TGTGCCAGCAGTTTATTGACTAGCGGGGTAGTCGGGGAGCTGTTTTTT.

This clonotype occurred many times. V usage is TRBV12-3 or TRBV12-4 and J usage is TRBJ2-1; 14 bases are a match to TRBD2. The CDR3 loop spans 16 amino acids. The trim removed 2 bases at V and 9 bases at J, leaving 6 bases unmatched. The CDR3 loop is CASSLRTSGGLAEQFF. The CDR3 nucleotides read TGTGCCAGCAGTTTACGGACTAGCGGGGGGTTAGCTGAGCAGTTCTTC.

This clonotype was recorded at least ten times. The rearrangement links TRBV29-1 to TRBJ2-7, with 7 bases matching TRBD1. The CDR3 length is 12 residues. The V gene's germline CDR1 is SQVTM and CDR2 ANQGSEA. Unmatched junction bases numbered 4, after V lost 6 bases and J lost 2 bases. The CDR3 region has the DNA TGCAGCGTCACCGGGACAGCCTACGAGCAGTACTTC. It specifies CSVTGTAYEQYF.

For the CDR3, the DNA is TGTGCCAGCAGTCCCCGGCGGGCCTCTGGGGAAGAGACCCAGTACTTC. Protein product: CASSPRRASGEETQYF. The genes are TRBV12-3 or TRBV12-4 and TRBJ2-5; a weak D match, TRBD2 (5 bases). Trimming pared 5 bases from V and 3 bases from J, leaving 19 bases between. This CDR3 spans 16 amino acids.

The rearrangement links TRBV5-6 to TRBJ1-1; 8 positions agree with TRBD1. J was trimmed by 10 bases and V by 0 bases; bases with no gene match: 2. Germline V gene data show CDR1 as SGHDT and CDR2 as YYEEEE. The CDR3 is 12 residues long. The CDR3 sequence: CASSLGTGRAFF. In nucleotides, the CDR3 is TGTGCCAGCAGCTTGGGGACAGGGCGAGCTTTCTTT.

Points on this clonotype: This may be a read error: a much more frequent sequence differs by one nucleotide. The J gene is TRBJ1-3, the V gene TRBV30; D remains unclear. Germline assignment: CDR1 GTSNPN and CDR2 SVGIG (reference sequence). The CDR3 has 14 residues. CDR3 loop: CAWDPGSSGHTIYF. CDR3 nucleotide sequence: TGTGCCTGGGACCCAGGTAGCTCTGGACACACCATATATTTT.

In DNA, the CDR3 is TGTGCCAGCAGCTTAATGGGGCTAGCGGCCGCACAAGAGACCCAGTACTTC. Amino acids: CASSLMGLAAAQETQYF. The J gene is TRBJ2-5, the V gene TRBV11-2, with 7 positions matching TRBD2. The germline CDR1 and CDR2 sequences are SGHAT and FQNNGV. V gave up 2 bases and J gave up 2 bases; unmatched junction bases: 11. There are 17 residues in the CDR3.

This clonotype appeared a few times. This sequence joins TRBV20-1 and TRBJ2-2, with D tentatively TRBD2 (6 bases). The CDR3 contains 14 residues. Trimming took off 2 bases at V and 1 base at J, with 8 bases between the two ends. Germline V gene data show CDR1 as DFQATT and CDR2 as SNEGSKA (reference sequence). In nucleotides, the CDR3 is TGCAGTGCTAGAAGTAGCGGGAACACCGGGGAGCTGTTTTTT. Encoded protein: CSARSSGNTGELFF.

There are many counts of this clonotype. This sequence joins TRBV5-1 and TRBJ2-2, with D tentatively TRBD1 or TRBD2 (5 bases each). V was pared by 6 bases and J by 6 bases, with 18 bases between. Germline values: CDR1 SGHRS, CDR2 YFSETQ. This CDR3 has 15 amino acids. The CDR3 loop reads CASTPGAPNAGELFF. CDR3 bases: TGCGCCAGCACCCCCGGGGCTCCTAACGCCGGGGAGCTGTTTTTT.

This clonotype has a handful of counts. The CDR3 here is CASSLALGTTYEQYF. CDR3 bases: TGTGCCAGCAGCTTAGCCCTGGGGACGACCTACGAGCAGTACTTC. This chain links TRBV11-2 with TRBJ2-7; possibly TRBD1 or TRBD2 for D (5 bases each). The V and J ends lost 1 base and 2 bases respectively, with 12 bases between them. Germline V gives CDR1 SGHAT, CDR2 FQNNGV. CDR3 length equals 15 residues.

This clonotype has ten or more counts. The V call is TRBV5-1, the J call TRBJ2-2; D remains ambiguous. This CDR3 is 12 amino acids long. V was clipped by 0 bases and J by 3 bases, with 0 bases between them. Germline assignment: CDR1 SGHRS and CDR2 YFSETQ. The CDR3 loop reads CASSLDTGELFF. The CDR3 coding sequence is TGCGCCAGCAGCTTGGACACCGGGGAGCTGTTTTTT.

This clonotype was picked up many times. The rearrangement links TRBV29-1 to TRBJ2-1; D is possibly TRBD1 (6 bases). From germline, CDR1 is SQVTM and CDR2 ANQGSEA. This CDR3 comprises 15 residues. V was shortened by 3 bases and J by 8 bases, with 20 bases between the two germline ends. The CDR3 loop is CSVEPGPGEYDEQFF. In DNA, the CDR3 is TGCAGCGTTGAGCCGGGACCAGGGGAATACGATGAGCAGTTCTTC.

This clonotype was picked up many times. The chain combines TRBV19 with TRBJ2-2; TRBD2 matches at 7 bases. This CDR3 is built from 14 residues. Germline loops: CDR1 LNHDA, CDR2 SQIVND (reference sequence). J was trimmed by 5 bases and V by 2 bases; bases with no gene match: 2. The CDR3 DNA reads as TGTGCCAGTAGTATACTAGCGGAGACCGGGGAGCTGTTTTTT. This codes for CASSILAETGELFF. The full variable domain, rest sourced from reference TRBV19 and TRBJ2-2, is DGGITQSPKYLFRKEGQNVTLSCEQNLNHDAMYWYRQDPGQGLRLIYYSQIVNDFQKGDIAEGYSVSREKKESFPLTVTSAQKNPTAFYLCASSILAETGELFFGEGSRLTVL.

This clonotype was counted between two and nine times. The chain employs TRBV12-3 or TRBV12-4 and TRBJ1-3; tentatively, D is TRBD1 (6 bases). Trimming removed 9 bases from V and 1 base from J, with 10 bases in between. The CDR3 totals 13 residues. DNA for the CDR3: TGTGCCAGTAGGGGGACTTCTGGAAACACCATATATTTT. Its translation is CASRGTSGNTIYF.

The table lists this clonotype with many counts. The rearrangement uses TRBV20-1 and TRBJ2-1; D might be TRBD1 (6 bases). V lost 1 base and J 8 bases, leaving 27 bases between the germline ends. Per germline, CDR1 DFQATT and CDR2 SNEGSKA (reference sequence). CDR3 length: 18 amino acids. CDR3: CSARGGPNEGEEVDEQFF. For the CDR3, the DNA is TGCAGTGCTAGAGGTGGTCCAAACGAGGGGGAAGAGGTCGATGAGCAGTTCTTC.

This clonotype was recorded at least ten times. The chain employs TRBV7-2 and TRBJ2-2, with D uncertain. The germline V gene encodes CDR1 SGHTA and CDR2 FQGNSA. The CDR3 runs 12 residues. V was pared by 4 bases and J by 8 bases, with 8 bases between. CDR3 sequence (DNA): TGTGCCAGCAGCTCCATCCTGGGGGAGCTGTTTTTT. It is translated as CASSSILGELFF.

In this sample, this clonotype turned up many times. In DNA form, the CDR3 reads TGTGCCAGCAGGACGACGGGGGCCGGGGAGCTGTTTTTT. Protein product: CASRTTGAGELFF. The chain uses TRBV6-1 and TRBJ2-2; D may be TRBD2 (6 bases). CDR1 is MNHNS, CDR2 SASEGT, per germline. The CDR3 consists of 13 residues. Deletions cut 6 bases from V and 6 bases from J, with 11 bases between.

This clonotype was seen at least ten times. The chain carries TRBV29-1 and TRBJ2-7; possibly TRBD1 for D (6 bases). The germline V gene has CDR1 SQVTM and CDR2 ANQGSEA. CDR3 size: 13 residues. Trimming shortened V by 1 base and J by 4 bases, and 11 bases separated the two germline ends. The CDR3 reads CSVEASGVYEQYF. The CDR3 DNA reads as TGCAGCGTTGAAGCCTCAGGGGTTTACGAGCAGTACTTC.

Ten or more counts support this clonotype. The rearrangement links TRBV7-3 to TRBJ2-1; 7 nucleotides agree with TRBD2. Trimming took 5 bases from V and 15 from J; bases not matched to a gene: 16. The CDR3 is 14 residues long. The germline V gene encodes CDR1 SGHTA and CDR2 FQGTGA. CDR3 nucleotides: TGTGCCAGCAGCCCCGGGGCCGGGACTACCCTGGCGTTCTTC. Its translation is CASSPGAGTTLAFF.

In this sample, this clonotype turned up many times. As DNA, the CDR3 is TGTGCCAGCAGTTTCGGGCATTGGTCCTACGAGCAGTACTTC. Translated, it gives CASSFGHWSYEQYF. This chain connects TRBV27 to TRBJ2-7, with unresolved D. V lost 3 bases to trimming and J lost 1 base, with 10 bases between them. The CDR3 totals 14 residues. The germline CDR1 and CDR2 sequences are MNHEY and SMNVEV (reference sequence).